This T cell receptor (beta chain) comes out of a study of CD8 T cells in cerebrospinal fluid in Alzheimer's disease. Germline V gene lookup returns CDR1 SGDLS and CDR2 YYNGEE. The CDR3 is made up of 16 amino acids. TCRdb reprocessed the 10x single-cell sequencing reads and keeps a single row for each CDR3 protein, giving no DNA. The specimen's table records roughly 1,600 distinct CDR3 sequences. Source material: cerebrospinal fluid. This sequence originates from a human donor with mild cognitive impairment. The chain couples TRBV9 to TRBJ2-1; there is no DNA to check the TCRdb D call of TRBD2. CDR3 sequence: CVLGLAGGPSYNEQFF.